This T cell receptor beta chain originates from a study of blood T cell repertoires in COVID-19. Study overall: Whether acute or convalescent, the COVID-19 samples came from the United States, Italy and Spain. T cells, B-cell-depleted T cells, or PBMCs supplied cDNA or gDNA.

This clone was detected a few times. With 5 bases removed from V and 4 bases from J, the gap between germline ends came to 9 bases. The CDR3 spans 13 residues. Germline CDR1 LNHDA, CDR2 SQIVND (reference sequence). Under the authors' procedure: The authors estimated nucleated cell counts from reference gene primer amplification. Profiling relied on immunoSEQ multiplex PCR, and the TCRdb table lists in-frame clones only, not all of them. Clonal size and the V and J genes are those of that table, whereas D and trimming came from the DNA. The sample contains under 200,000 clones, 70% to 90% of which appear only once.

Input material: peripheral blood. This chain joins TRBV19 and TRBJ1-5, with D hard to call. The source is a man aged 60 to 75 with active or convalescent COVID-19. The CDR3 coding sequence is TGTGCCAGTAGTTTAAGAGAAAATCAGCCCCAGCATTTT. This encodes CASSLRENQPQHF.